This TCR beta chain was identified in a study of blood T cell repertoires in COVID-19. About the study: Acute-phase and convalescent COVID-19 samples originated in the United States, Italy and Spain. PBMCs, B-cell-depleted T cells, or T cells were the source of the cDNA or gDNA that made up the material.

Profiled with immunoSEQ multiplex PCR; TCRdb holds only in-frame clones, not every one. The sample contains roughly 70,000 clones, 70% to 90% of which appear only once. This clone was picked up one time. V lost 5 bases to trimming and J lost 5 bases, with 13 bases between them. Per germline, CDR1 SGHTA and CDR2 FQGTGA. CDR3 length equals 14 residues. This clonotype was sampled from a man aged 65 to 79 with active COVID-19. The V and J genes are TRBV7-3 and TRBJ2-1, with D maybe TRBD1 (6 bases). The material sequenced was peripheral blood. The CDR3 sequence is CASSRAGTNNEQFF. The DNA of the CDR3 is TGTGCCAGCAGCAGAGCCGGGACAAACAATGAGCAGTTCTTC.